The source of this TCR beta chain is a study of shared clonotypes between healthy human individuals. On this clone itself: The antigen is not known.

Overall study results and limits: Naive subsets typically showed greater estimated richness than memory subsets. The four-donor shared clonotypes exceeded non-shared clonotypes in generation probability, with non-shared ones scoring lower.

Researchers partitioned CD4+ cells into CD45RA+ naive and CD45RA-negative memory subsets. Germline CDR1 is SGHRS and CDR2 is YFSETQ. This CDR3 is 15 amino acids long. Between the trimmed V and J ends, which lost 0 bases and 6 bases, there was a span of 16 bases. Per the original data handling: Filtering was not the same, since immunoSEQ gave junction-only sequences without quality scores. The protocol was immunoSEQ multiplex PCR, while the TCRdb copy is restricted to in-frame clones and leaves out a portion. V and J calls and clone size follow that table, whereas D and trimming were derived from the DNA. The sample shows 2 million to 3 million clones, more than 85% of them seen only once.

This receptor was obtained from a young man in good health. Some clones in this sample may be carry-over from other donors' samples. This sequence joins TRBV5-1 and TRBJ2-7, with a possible D match to TRBD1 (5 bases). Sequenced material: naive CD4+ T cells from PBMCs. Subset in this sample: CD45RA+ positively selected. The CDR3 sequence is CASSLEGPAVGEQYF. Here the CDR3 DNA reads TGCGCCAGCAGCTTGGAGGGGCCCGCGGTGGGCGAGCAGTACTTC.